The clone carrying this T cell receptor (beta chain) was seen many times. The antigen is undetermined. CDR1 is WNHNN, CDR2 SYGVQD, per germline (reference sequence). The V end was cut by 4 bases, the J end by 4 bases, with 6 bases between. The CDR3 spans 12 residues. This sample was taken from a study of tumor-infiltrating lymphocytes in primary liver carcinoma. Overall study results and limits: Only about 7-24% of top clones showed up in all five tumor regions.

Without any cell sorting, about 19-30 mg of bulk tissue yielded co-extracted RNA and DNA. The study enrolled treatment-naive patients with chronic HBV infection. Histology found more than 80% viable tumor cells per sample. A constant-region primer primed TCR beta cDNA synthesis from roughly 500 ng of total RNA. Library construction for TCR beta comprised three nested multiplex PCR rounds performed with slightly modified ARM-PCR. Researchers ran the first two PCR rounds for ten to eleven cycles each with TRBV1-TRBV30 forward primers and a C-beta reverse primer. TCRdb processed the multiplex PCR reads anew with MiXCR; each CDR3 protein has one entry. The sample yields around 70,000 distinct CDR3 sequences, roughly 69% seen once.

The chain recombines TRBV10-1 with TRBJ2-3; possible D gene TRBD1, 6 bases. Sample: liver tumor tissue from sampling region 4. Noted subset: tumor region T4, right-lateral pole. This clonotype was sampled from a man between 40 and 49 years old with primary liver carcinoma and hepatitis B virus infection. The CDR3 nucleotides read TGCGCCAGCAGTGGGGGGCCAGATACGCAGTATTTT. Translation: CASSGGPDTQYF.